The sequence of this T cell receptor (beta chain) was determined in a study of T-cell memory formation after mild COVID-19. Study-level results: Clones shrinking from day 15 to 85 showed even CD4/CD8 mixes; later expanders tilted CD4+.

V trimming: 5 bases; J trimming: 0 bases; junction bases outside the gene matches: 5. The CDR3 covers 15 residues. Remarks on this clonotype: Its target is not known.

After 5'RACE with constant-segment primers, TCR alpha and TCR beta cDNA libraries carrying sample barcodes and UMIs were obtained. Each CDR3 protein is one row after TCRdb ran MiXCR on the 5' RACE reads. The sample carries about 88,000 distinct CDR3 sequences, approximately 25% recorded once. V is TRBV12-3 or TRBV12-4 and J is TRBJ2-3; 7 bases are a match to TRBD1. This TCR came from a man younger than 35 who had mild COVID-19 (a few samples of this study predate the infection). Cell type and time point are not known. The sample comprised PBMCs or a T cell subset sorted from them (not recorded which). CDR3 protein: CASSPDRVSTDTQYF. The DNA of the CDR3 is TGTGCCAGCAGTCCCGACAGGGTAAGCACAGATACGCAGTATTTT.